The present TCR beta chain was sequenced within a study of blood T cell repertoires in COVID-19. The assay was immunoSEQ multiplex PCR, and TCRdb's table has in-frame clones only and misses some. The profile shows 200,000 to 300,000 clones, roughly 91% of them singletons. The table lists this clone with a count of one. V lost 0 bases and J 3 bases, leaving 6 bases between the germline ends. The CDR3 is 13 amino acids. The germline gives CDR1 MNHEY, CDR2 SMNVEV (reference sequence). Sequenced input: peripheral blood. The chain uses TRBV27 and TRBJ2-7; no clear D. The sequence derives from a man aged 25-45 years with COVID-19, enrolled during active disease. CDR3: CASSLSISYEQYF. CDR3 DNA sequence: TGTGCCAGCAGTTTATCAATCAGCTACGAGCAGTACTTC.